This T cell receptor (beta chain) was sequenced for a study of T-cell reconstitution after alpha-beta-depleted transplantation in children. TCRbeta library construction was performed incorporating unique molecular identifiers. One entry per CDR3 protein, called by TCRdb with MiXCR from the PCR reads. The sample shows about 980,000 distinct CDR3 sequences, about 26% of them seen only once. The V end was cut by 2 bases, the J end by 7 bases, with 8 bases between. Germline values: CDR1 MNHEY, CDR2 SVGAGI. This CDR3 has 12 amino acids. This TCR was sampled from a boy under three years old who had a stem cell transplant for SCID, so the T cells may come from the graft donor. The chain joins TRBV6-5 to TRBJ2-5; D uncertain. The sample here was PBMCs, mostly from graft donor cells, taken 360 days after TCRalphabeta/CD19-depleted stem cell transplant. CDR3 loop: CASSYNVGTQYF. DNA for the CDR3: TGTGCCAGCAGTTACAACGTGGGGACCCAGTACTTC.